This is a list of T cell receptor beta chains from one sample in a study of blood T cell repertoires in COVID-19. Produced via immunoSEQ multiplex PCR; TCRdb's table is partial and in-frame only. Found here are over 250,000 clones, around 87% of them singletons; the top ten hold under 3%. Sequences were obtained from PBMCs or T cells enriched from blood (not recorded which). These receptors were collected from a woman aged 18-29 years who had recovered from COVID-19. CDR3s leave out the opening cysteine and the closing phenylalanine or tryptophan. D genes are given only for firm matches. A row's size may be missing; if present it is once, few, many or a size class.

D gene: -; CDR3 length: 14; V gene: TRBV15; clone size: -; CDR3 protein: ATSRGQGSGFLEAF
D gene: -; CDR3 length: 12; V gene: TRBV2; clone size: few; CDR3 protein: ASSRQSSGEKLF
D gene: -; CDR3 length: 13; V gene: TRBV14; clone size: once; CDR3 protein: ASSPYRATNEKLF
D gene: TRBD2; CDR3 length: 14; V gene: TRBV19; clone size: once; CDR3 protein: ASSIPSGGAAETQY
D gene: TRBD1; CDR3 length: 18; V gene: TRBV4-1; clone size: -; CDR3 protein: ASSQLPGQGAKGSNQPQH
D gene: TRBD1; CDR3 length: 15; V gene: TRBV27; clone size: once; CDR3 protein: ASSKGDRGLSHQPQH
D gene: TRBD1; CDR3 length: 15; V gene: TRBV14; clone size: few; CDR3 protein: ASSQGARGPSNSPLH
D gene: -; CDR3 length: 10; V gene: TRBV5-1; clone size: -; CDR3 protein: ASSLDLYEQY
D gene: -; CDR3 length: 13; V gene: TRBV6-5; clone size: -; CDR3 protein: ASSITRGGGTEAF
D gene: TRBD1; CDR3 length: 14; V gene: TRBV10-2; clone size: -; CDR3 protein: ASSEWGQGNSYEQY
D gene: TRBD2; CDR3 length: 13; V gene: TRBV19; clone size: -; CDR3 protein: ASSPSRRGAYEQY
D gene: -; CDR3 length: 10; V gene: TRBV5-1; clone size: -; CDR3 protein: ASSPESYEQY
D gene: -; CDR3 length: 14; V gene: TRBV6-1; clone size: few; CDR3 protein: ASSGFLRPTGYGYT
D gene: -; CDR3 length: 10; V gene: TRBV12-3/TRBV12-4; clone size: few; CDR3 protein: ASSSSTGELF
D gene: -; CDR3 length: 14; V gene: TRBV27; clone size: -; CDR3 protein: ASSPGSYNYNSPLH
D gene: -; CDR3 length: 14; V gene: TRBV18; clone size: -; CDR3 protein: ASSPARRTVNSPLH
D gene: TRBD1; CDR3 length: 12; V gene: TRBV18; clone size: -; CDR3 protein: ASSRTGRTDTQY
D gene: -; CDR3 length: 11; V gene: TRBV12-3/TRBV12-4; clone size: -; CDR3 protein: ASSLVRNQPQH
D gene: -; CDR3 length: 16; V gene: TRBV5-1; clone size: -; CDR3 protein: ASSLAKTGEGSTDTQY
D gene: TRBD1; CDR3 length: 14; V gene: TRBV6-1; clone size: -; CDR3 protein: ASSARTGGVLDTQY
D gene: -; CDR3 length: 12; V gene: TRBV5-5; clone size: -; CDR3 protein: ASSLGTQYNEQF
D gene: -; CDR3 length: 11; V gene: TRBV7-9; clone size: once; CDR3 protein: ASSLGGDNEQY
D gene: TRBD1; CDR3 length: 12; V gene: TRBV19; clone size: -; CDR3 protein: ASRKGQGRAEAF
D gene: -; CDR3 length: 16; V gene: TRBV11-2; clone size: once; CDR3 protein: ASTPDWGADISTDTQY
D gene: -; CDR3 length: 12; V gene: TRBV19; clone size: -; CDR3 protein: ASTDSGVPAGYT
D gene: TRBD1; CDR3 length: 15; V gene: TRBV4-2; clone size: -; CDR3 protein: ASSQERETGINSPLH
D gene: -; CDR3 length: 13; V gene: TRBV9; clone size: -; CDR3 protein: ASSVDGGAQETQY
D gene: -; CDR3 length: 14; V gene: TRBV11-2; clone size: -; CDR3 protein: ASTQIGDSGGVGQF
D gene: TRBD1; CDR3 length: 14; V gene: TRBV19; clone size: -; CDR3 protein: ASSSDRSSYNSPLH
D gene: -; CDR3 length: 9; V gene: TRBV2; clone size: -; CDR3 protein: ASRSPGPST
D gene: TRBD2; CDR3 length: 17; V gene: TRBV9; clone size: -; CDR3 protein: ASSVEGSGGSPTYNEQF